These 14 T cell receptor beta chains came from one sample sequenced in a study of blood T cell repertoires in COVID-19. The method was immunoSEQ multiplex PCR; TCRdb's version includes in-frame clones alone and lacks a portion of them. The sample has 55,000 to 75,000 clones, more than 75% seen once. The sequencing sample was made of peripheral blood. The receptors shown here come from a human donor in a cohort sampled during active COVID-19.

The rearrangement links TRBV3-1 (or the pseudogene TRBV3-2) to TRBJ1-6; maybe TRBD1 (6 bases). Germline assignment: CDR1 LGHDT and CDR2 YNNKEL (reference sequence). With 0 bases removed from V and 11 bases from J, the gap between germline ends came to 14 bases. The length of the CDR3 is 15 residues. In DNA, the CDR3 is TGTGCCAGCAGCCAAGAGTGGCAGGGGAAGACACCCCTCCACTTT. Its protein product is CASSQEWQGKTPLHF.

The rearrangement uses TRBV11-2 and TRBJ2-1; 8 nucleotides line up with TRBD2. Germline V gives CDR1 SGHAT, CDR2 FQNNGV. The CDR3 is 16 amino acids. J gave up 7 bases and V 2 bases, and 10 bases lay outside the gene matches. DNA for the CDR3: TGTGCCAGCAGCTTAAGTCGGGGGGGCCTAAGGAATGAGCAGTTCTTC. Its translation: CASSLSRGGLRNEQFF.

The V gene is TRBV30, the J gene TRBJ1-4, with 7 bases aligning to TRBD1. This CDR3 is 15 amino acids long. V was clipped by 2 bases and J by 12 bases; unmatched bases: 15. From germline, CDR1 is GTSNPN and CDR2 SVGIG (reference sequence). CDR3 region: CAWSPYRGPGVELFF. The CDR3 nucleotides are TGTGCCTGGAGTCCCTACAGGGGACCGGGGGTGGAACTGTTTTTT.

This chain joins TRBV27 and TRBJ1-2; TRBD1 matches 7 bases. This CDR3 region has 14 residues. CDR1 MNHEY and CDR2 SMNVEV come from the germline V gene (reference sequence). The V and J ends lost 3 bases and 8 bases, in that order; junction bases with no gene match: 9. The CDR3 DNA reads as TGTGCCAGCAGTTTCCGACAGGGAGAGTGGGGCTACACCTTC. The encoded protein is CASSFRQGEWGYTF.

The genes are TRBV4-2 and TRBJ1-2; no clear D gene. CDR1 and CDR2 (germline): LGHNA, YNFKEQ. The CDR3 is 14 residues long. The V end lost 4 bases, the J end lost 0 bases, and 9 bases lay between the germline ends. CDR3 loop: CASSPRSTNYGYTF. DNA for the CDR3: TGTGCCAGCAGCCCCCGGAGTACTAACTATGGCTACACCTTC.

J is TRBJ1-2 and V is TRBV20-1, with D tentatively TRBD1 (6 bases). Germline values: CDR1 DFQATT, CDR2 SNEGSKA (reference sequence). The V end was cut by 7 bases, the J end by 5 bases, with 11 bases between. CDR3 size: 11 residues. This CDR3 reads CSDGTLYGYTF. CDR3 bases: TGCAGTGACGGGACATTATATGGCTACACCTTC.

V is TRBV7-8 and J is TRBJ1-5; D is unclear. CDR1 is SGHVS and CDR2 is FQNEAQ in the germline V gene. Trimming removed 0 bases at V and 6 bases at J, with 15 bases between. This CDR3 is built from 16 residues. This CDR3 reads CASSLAASNIRQPQHF. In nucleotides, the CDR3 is TGTGCCAGCAGCTTAGCGGCTAGCAATATCCGTCAGCCCCAGCATTTT.

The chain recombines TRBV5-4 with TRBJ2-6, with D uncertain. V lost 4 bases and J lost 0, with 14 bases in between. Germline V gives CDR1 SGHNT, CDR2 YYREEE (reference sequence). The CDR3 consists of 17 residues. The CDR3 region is CASSPTLHGSGANVLTF. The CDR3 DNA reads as TGTGCCAGCAGCCCGACTCTACACGGCTCTGGGGCCAACGTCCTGACTTTC.

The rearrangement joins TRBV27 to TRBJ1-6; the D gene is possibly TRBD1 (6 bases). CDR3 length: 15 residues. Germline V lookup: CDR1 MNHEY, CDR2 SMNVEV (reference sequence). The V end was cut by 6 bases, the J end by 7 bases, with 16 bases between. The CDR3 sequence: CASRAWDNGNSPLHF. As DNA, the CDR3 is TGTGCCAGCAGGGCTTGGGACAACGGAAATTCACCCCTCCACTTT.

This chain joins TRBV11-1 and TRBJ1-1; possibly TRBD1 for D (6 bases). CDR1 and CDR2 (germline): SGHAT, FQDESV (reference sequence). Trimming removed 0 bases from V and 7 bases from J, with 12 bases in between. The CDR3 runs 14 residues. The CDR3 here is CASSLAPTTGEAFF. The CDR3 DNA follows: TGTGCCAGCAGCTTAGCTCCCACGACAGGTGAAGCTTTCTTT.

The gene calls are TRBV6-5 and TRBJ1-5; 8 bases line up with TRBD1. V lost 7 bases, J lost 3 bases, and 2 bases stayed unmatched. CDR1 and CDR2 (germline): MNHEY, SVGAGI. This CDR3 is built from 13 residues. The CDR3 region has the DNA TGTGCCAGCAAGACAGGGGACAATCAGCCCCAGCATTTT. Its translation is CASKTGDNQPQHF.

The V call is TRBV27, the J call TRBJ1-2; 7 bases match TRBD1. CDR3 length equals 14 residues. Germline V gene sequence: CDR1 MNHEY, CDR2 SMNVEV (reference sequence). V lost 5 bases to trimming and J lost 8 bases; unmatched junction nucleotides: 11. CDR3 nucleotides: TGTGCCAGCAGTCCCTCCTCTACAGGGGTAGGCTACACCTTC. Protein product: CASSPSSTGVGYTF.

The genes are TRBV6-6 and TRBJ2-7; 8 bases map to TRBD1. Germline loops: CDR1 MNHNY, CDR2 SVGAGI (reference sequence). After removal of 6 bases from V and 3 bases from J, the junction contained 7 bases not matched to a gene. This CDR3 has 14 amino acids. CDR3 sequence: CASSLGQARYEQYF. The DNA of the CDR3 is TGTGCCAGCAGCTTGGGACAGGCCCGCTACGAGCAGTACTTC.

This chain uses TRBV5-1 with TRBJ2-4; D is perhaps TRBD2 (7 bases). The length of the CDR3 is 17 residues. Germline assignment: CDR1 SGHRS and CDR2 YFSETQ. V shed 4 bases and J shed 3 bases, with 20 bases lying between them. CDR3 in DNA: TGCGCCAGCAGCCCCAACGGGGGGCGCAGGGGCAAAAACATTCAGTACTTC. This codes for CASSPNGGRRGKNIQYF.